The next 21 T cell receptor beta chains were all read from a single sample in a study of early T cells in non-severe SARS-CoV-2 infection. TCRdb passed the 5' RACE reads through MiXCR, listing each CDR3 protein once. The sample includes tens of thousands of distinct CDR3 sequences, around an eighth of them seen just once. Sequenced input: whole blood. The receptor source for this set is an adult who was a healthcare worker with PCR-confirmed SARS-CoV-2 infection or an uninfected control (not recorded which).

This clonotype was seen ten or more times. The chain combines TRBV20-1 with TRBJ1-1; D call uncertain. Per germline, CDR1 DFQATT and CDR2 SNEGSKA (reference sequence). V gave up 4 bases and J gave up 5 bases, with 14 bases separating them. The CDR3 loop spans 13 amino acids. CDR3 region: CSAIRWPITEAFF. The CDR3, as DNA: TGCAGTGCTATTAGATGGCCGATAACTGAAGCTTTCTTT.

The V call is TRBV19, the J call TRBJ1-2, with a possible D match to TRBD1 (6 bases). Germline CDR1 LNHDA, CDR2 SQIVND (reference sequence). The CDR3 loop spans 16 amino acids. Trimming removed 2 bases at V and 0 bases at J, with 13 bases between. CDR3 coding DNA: TGTGCCAGTAGTATACGGACAGTTCGTCCTAACTATGGCTACACCTTC. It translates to CASSIRTVRPNYGYTF. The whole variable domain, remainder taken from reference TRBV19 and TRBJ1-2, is DGGITQSPKYLFRKEGQNVTLSCEQNLNHDAMYWYRQDPGQGLRLIYYSQIVNDFQKGDIAEGYSVSREKKESFPLTVTSAQKNPTAFYLCASSIRTVRPNYGYTFGSGTRLTVV.

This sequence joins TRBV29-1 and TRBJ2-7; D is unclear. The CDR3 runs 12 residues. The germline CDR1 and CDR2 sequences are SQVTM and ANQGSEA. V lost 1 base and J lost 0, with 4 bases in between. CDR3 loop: CSVEGSSYEQYF. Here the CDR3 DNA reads TGCAGCGTTGAAGGGAGCTCCTACGAGCAGTACTTC.

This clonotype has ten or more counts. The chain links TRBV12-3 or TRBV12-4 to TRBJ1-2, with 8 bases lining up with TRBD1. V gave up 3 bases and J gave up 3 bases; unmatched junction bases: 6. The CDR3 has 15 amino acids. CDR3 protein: CASSFPRGQYYGYTF. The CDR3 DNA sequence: TGTGCCAGCAGTTTCCCCAGGGGGCAATACTATGGCTACACCTTC.

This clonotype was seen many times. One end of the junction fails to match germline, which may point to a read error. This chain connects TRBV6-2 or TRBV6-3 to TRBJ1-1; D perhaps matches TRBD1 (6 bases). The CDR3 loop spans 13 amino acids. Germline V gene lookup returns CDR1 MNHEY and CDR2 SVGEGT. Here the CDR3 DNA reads TGTGCCAGCAGCGACAGGTTGAACGCTGAAGCTTTCTTT. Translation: CASSDRLNAEAFF.

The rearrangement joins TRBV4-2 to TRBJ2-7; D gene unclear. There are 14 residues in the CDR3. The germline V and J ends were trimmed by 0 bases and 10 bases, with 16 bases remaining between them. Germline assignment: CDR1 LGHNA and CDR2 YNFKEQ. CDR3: CASSQDWANKTQYF. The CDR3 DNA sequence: TGTGCCAGCAGCCAAGATTGGGCTAACAAAACCCAGTACTTC.

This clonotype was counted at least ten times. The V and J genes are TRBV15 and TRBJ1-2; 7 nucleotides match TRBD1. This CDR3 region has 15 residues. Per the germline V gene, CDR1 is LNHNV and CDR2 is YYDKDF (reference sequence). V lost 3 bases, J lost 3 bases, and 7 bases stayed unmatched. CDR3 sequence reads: CATSSPTGEYYGYTF. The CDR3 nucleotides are TGTGCCACCAGCAGTCCCACAGGGGAGTACTATGGCTACACCTTC.

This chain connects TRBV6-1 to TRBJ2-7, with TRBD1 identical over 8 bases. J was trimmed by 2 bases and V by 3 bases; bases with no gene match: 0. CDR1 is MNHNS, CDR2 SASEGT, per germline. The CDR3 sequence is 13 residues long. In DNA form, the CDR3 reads TGTGCCAGCAGTGAGGGACAGGCCTACGAGCAGTACTTC. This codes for CASSEGQAYEQYF.

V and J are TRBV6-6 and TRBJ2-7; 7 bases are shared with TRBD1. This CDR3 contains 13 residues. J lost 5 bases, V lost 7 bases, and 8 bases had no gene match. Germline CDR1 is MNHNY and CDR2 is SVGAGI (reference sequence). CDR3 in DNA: TGTGCCAGCAACCGACAGGGAACCAACGAGCAGTACTTC. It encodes CASNRQGTNEQYF.

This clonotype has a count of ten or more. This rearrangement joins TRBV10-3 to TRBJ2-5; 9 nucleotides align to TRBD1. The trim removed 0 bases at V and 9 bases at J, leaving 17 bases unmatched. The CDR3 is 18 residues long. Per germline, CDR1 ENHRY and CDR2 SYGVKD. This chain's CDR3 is CAISESVWTGVAGEAQYF. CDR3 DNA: TGTGCCATCAGTGAGTCGGTTTGGACAGGGGTCGCCGGCGAGGCCCAGTACTTC.

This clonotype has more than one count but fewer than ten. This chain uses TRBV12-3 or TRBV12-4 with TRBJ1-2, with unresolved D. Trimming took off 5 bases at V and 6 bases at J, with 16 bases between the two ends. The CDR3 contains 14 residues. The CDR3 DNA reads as TGTGCCAGCAGTATGAGGCCCCTGGGAGATGGCTACACCTTC. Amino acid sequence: CASSMRPLGDGYTF.

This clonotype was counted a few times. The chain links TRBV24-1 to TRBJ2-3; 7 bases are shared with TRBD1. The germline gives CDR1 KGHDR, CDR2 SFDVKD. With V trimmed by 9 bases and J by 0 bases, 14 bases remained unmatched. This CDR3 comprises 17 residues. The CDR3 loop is CATSGNLGTASTDTQYF. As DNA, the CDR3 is TGTGCCACCTCGGGGAACCTGGGGACAGCTAGCACAGATACGCAGTATTTT.

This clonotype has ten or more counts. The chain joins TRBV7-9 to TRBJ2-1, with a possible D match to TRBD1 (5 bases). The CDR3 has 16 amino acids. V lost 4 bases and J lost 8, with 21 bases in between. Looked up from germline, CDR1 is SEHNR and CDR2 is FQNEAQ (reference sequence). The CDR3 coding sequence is TGTGCCAGCAGCTCCCCCGTAGGTGGGGCCTCTGATGAGCAGTTCTTC. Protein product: CASSSPVGGASDEQFF.

DNA for the CDR3: TGCGCCAGCAGAATGGGGGCCGATCAGCCCCAGCATTTT. The encoded protein is CASRMGADQPQHF. The chain combines TRBV5-1 with TRBJ1-5, with D maybe TRBD1 (6 bases). V lost 5 bases, J lost 5 bases, and 11 bases lay in between. This CDR3 is 13 amino acids long. Germline CDR1 reads SGHRS; CDR2 reads YFSETQ.

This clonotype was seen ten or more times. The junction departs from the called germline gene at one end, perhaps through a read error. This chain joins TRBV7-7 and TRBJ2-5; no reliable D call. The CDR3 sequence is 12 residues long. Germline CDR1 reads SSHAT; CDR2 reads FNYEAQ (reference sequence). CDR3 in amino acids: CASSLLGETQYF. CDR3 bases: TGTGCTAGCAGTCTCCTGGGGGAGACCCAGTACTTC. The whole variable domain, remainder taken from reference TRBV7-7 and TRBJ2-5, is GAGVSQSPRYKVTKRGQDVTLRCDPISSHATLYWYQQALGQGPEFLTYFNYEAQPDKSGLPSDRFSAERPEGSISTLTIQRTEQRDSAMYRCASSLLGETQYFGPGTRLLVL.

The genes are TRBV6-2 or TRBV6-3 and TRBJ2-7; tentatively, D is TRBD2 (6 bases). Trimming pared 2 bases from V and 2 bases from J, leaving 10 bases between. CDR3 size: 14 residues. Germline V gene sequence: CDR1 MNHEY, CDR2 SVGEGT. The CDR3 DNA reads TGTGCCAGCAGTTACAGCGGGCCCACCTACGAGCAGTACTTC. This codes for CASSYSGPTYEQYF.

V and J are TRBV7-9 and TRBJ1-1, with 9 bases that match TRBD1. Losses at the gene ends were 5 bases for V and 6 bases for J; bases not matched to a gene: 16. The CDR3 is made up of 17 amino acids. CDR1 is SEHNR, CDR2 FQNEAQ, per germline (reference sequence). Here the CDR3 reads CASSPGTGNEFEAEAFF. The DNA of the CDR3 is TGTGCCAGCAGCCCTGGGACAGGGAATGAGTTTGAGGCTGAAGCTTTCTTT.

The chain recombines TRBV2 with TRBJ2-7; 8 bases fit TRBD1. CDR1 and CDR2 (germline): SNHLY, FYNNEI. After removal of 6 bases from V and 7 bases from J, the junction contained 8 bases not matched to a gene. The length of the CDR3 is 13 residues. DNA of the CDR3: TGTGCCAGCAGAGGGCAGGGGGCGCGTGAGCAGTACTTC. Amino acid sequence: CASRGQGAREQYF.

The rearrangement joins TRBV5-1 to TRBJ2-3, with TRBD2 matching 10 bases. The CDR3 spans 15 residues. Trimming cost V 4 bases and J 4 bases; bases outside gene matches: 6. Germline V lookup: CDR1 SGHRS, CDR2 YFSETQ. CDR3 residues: CASSDTSGNADTQYF. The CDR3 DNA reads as TGCGCCAGCAGCGACACTAGCGGGAACGCAGATACGCAGTATTTT.

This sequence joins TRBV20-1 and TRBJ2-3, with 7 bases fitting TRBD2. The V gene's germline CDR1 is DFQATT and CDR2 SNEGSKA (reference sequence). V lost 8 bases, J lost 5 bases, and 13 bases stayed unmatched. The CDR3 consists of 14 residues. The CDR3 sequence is CSLMQAGALDTQYF. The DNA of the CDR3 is TGCAGTCTCATGCAGGCGGGAGCTCTAGATACGCAGTATTTT.

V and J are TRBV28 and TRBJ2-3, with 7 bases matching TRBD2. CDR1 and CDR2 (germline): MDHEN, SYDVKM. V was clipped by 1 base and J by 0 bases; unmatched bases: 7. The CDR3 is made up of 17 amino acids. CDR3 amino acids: CASSLSGAAGSTDTQYF. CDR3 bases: TGTGCCAGCAGTTTATCCGGGGCAGCGGGGAGCACAGATACGCAGTATTTT.